Each of the 14 T cell receptor beta chains below was sequenced from the same sample in a study of blood T cell repertoires in COVID-19. Sequenced by immunoSEQ multiplex PCR; TCRdb stores in-frame clones only, minus some. Of 150,000 to 250,000 clones listed, 75% to 85% are singletons. The sample consisted of PBMCs or T cells enriched from blood (not recorded which). These receptors all stem from a man aged 40-50 years who had recovered from COVID-19.

The chain employs TRBV27 and TRBJ2-6; D possibly corresponds to TRBD1 (6 bases). CDR1 and CDR2 from the germline V gene are MNHEY and SMNVEV (reference sequence). The CDR3 is 17 residues long. Trimming pared 3 bases from V and 0 bases from J, leaving 12 bases between. Written as DNA, the CDR3 is TGTGCCAGCAGTTTCTCGGACAGCAGCTCTGGGGCCAACGTCCTGACTTTC. Its translation is CASSFSDSSSGANVLTF. Based on the CDR3 plus reference TRBV27 and TRBJ2-6, the full variable domain is EAQVTQNPRYLITVTGKKLTVTCSQNMNHEYMSWYRQDPGLGLRQIYYSMNVEVTDKGDVPEGYKVSRKEKRNFPLILESPSPNQTSLYFCASSFSDSSSGANVLTFGAGSRLTVL.

J is TRBJ1-2 and V is TRBV28; no definite D call. The CDR3 runs to 10 residues. The germline V gene encodes CDR1 MDHEN and CDR2 SYDVKM. Trimming shortened V by 6 bases and J by 7 bases, and 6 bases separated the two germline ends. The CDR3 reads CASSYSGYTF. The CDR3 bases are TGTGCCAGCAGCTATAGTGGCTACACCTTC.

Only a few counts were recorded for this clone. The CDR3 protein is CASSQGGSGANTGELFF. As DNA, the CDR3 is TGTGCCAGCAGCCAAGGGGGGAGCGGGGCGAACACCGGGGAGCTGTTTTTT. V gene TRBV4-2 combines with J gene TRBJ2-2; 7 bases are shared with TRBD2. The germline V gene encodes CDR1 LGHNA and CDR2 YNFKEQ. The CDR3 runs 17 residues. The V and J ends lost 1 base and 0 bases, in that order; junction bases with no gene match: 5.

The rearrangement joins TRBV4-2 to TRBJ1-6; no definite D call. Between the trimmed V and J ends, which lost 0 bases and 0 bases, there was a span of 9 bases. Germline V gives CDR1 LGHNA, CDR2 YNFKEQ. This CDR3 region has 17 residues. DNA for the CDR3: TGTGCCAGCAGCCAAGATCTACCGAGCTCCTATAATTCACCCCTCCACTTT. Protein product: CASSQDLPSSYNSPLHF.

The chain is built from TRBV7-2 and TRBJ1-1; 10 bases map to TRBD1. The CDR3 runs 16 residues. V shed 5 bases, J shed 0 bases, and the junction held 6 bases outside the gene matches. Germline V CDR1 and CDR2: SGHTA, FQGNSA. Here the CDR3 DNA reads TGTGCCAGCAGCCACGGACAGGGGGTCATGAACACTGAAGCTTTCTTT. It specifies CASSHGQGVMNTEAFF.

The J gene is TRBJ1-5, the V gene TRBV19; D not certain. The V gene's germline CDR1 is LNHDA and CDR2 SQIVND (reference sequence). V gave up 5 bases and J gave up 2 bases, with 13 bases separating them. This CDR3 has 15 amino acids. This chain's CDR3 is CASSPVPEGNQPQHF. The CDR3 DNA follows: TGTGCCAGTAGTCCGGTACCCGAGGGCAATCAGCCCCAGCATTTT. Full variable domain (remainder filled in from reference TRBV19 and TRBJ1-5): DGGITQSPKYLFRKEGQNVTLSCEQNLNHDAMYWYRQDPGQGLRLIYYSQIVNDFQKGDIAEGYSVSREKKESFPLTVTSAQKNPTAFYLCASSPVPEGNQPQHFGDGTRLSIL.

This chain joins TRBV7-9 and TRBJ2-3; 11 bases match TRBD2. V lost 7 bases to trimming and J lost 8 bases; unmatched junction nucleotides: 8. The CDR3 runs 14 residues. CDR1 is SEHNR, CDR2 FQNEAQ, per germline (reference sequence). The CDR3 bases are TGTGCCAGCATGGTAGCGGGAGGGCTCGGTACGCAGTATTTT. It is translated as CASMVAGGLGTQYF.

This clone appeared once. The gene calls are TRBV5-5 and TRBJ2-7, with 11 bases matching TRBD1. With 0 bases clipped from V and 4 bases from J, the junction kept 3 bases outside the gene matches. This CDR3 is built from 15 residues. The germline V gene has CDR1 SGHKS and CDR2 YYEKEE (reference sequence). The CDR3 loop reads CASSLVGQGAYEQYF. CDR3 nucleotides: TGTGCCAGCAGCTTGGTAGGACAGGGGGCTTACGAGCAGTACTTC.

This rearrangement joins TRBV5-4 to TRBJ1-4; 9 positions match TRBD1. CDR3 length: 15 amino acids. V shed 2 bases, J shed 5 bases, and the junction held 4 bases outside the gene matches. Germline lookup yields CDR1 SGHNT and CDR2 YYREEE (reference sequence). The chain's CDR3 is CASSLQGAGNEKLFF. The CDR3 DNA follows: TGTGCCAGCAGCTTACAGGGGGCGGGGAATGAAAAACTGTTTTTT.

This clone was seen a few times. The V call is TRBV4-1, the J call TRBJ2-2; possible D gene TRBD1, 5 bases. This CDR3 comprises 14 residues. With 6 bases removed from V and 1 base from J, the gap between germline ends came to 9 bases. The V gene's germline CDR1 is MGHRA and CDR2 YSYEKL. As DNA, the CDR3 is TGCGCCAGCAGAGCACAGGAGAACACCGGGGAGCTGTTTTTT. The encoded protein is CASRAQENTGELFF.

The chain is built from TRBV19 and TRBJ1-2; unclear D gene. CDR1 and CDR2 from the germline V gene are LNHDA and SQIVND (reference sequence). There are 18 residues in the CDR3. V was clipped by 1 base and J by 0 bases, with 18 bases between them. The CDR3 is CASSIAGRSISANYGYTF. In DNA form, the CDR3 reads TGTGCCAGTAGTATAGCTGGCAGGTCTATCTCGGCTAACTATGGCTACACCTTC.

In this sample, this clone turned up once. The junction shows a germline mismatch at one end, possibly a read error. The chain combines TRBV6-1 with TRBJ2-7; 13 bases are shared with TRBD2. This CDR3 region has 17 residues. The V gene's germline CDR1 is MNHNS and CDR2 SASEGT. The CDR3 reads CASSGTGTSGTSNEQYF. The CDR3 region has the DNA TGTGCCAGCAGTGGCACCGGGACTAGCGGGACCTCCAACGAGCAGTACTTC.

The chain is built from TRBV30 and TRBJ1-6, with D perhaps TRBD1 (5 bases). Germline V gives CDR1 GTSNPN, CDR2 SVGIG (reference sequence). This CDR3 spans 15 amino acids. V lost 0 bases to trimming and J lost 6 bases, with 12 bases between them. CDR3 nucleotide sequence: TGTGCCTGGAGTGTAAAGGGGAAGTTTAATTCACCCCTCCACTTT. Its translation is CAWSVKGKFNSPLHF.

This clone is a singleton in its sample. The genes are TRBV29-1 and TRBJ2-5; TRBD2 matches 7 bases. The J segment lost 4 bases and the V segment lost 4 bases, leaving 6 bases of the junction unmatched. CDR1 and CDR2 from the germline V gene are SQVTM and ANQGSEA. The CDR3 spans 13 residues. The CDR3: CSVVPGGGETQYF. The CDR3 bases are TGCAGCGTTGTTCCCGGCGGGGGAGAGACCCAGTACTTC.